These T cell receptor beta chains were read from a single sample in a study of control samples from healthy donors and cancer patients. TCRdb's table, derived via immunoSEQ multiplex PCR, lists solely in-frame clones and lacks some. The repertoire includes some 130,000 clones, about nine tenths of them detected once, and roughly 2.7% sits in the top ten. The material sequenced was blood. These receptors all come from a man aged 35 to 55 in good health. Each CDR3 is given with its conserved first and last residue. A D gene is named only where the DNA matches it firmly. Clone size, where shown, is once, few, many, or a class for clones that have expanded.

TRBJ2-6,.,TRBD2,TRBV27,TGTGCCAGCAGGGGACTAGCGGGGAGATCTGGGGCCAACGTCCTGACTTTC,CASRGLAGRSGANVLTF
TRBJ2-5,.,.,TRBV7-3,TGTGCCAGCAGCCCTACGGGCTTTCAAGAGACCCAGTACTTC,CASSPTGFQETQYF
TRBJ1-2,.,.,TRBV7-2,TGTGCCAGCAGCCCCTACGGGGGGAGCTATGGCTACACCTTC,CASSPYGGSYGYTF
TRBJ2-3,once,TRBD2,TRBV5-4,TGTGCCAGCAGCGTGAGGCTACGGGGGGGCGGCACAGATACGCAGTATTTT,CASSVRLRGGGTDTQYF
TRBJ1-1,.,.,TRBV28,TGTGCCAGCAGTTTATGGTTGGACACAGCTTTCTTT,CASSLWLDTAFF
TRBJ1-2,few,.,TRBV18,TGTGCCAGCTCACCTGCCCAGGGTCATGGCTACACCTTC,CASSPAQGHGYTF
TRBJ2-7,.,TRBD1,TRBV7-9,TGTGCCAGCAGCCCCAAAGGGGGACAGGGTCAATACGAGCAGTACTTC,CASSPKGGQGQYEQYF
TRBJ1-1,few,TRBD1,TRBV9,TGTGCCAGCAGCGAGCCAGGGGGCGCGAGATCAGAAGCTTTCTTT,CASSEPGGARSEAFF
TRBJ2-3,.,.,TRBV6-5,TGTGCCATTCCAACAGGGTCCAGCACAGATACGCAGTATTTT,CAIPTGSSTDTQYF
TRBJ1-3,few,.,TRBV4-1,TGCGCCAGCAGTGACATCTCTGGAAACACCATATATTTT,CASSDISGNTIYF
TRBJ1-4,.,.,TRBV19,TGTGCCAGTGCGATCAGGGTCGATGAAAAACTGTTTTTT,CASAIRVDEKLFF
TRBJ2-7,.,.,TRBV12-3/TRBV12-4,TGTGCCAGCAGCTTCGGACAGACAGAGCAGTACTTC,CASSFGQTEQYF
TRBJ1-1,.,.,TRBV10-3,TGTGCCATCAGTGAGTCTCTTGGCGGATCGGCTTTCTTT,CAISESLGGSAFF
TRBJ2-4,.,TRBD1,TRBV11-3,TGTGCCAGCAGCCCGGGACAGGGAATGCACATTCAGTACTTC,CASSPGQGMHIQYF
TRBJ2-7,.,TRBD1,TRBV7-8,TGTGCCAGCAGCCTCCCGGGACAGGGGAAACACGAGCAGTACTTC,CASSLPGQGKHEQYF
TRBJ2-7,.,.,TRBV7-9,TGTGCCAGCAGCCCTCAGGGGGAGGGCGAGCAGTACTTC,CASSPQGEGEQYF
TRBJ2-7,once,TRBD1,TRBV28,TGTGCCAGTACCGATCTCCGGGACAGGGCCTACGAGCAGTACTTC,CASTDLRDRAYEQYF
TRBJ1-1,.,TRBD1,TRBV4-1,TGCGCCAGCAAACGACAGGGATCTACTGAAGCTTTCTTT,CASKRQGSTEAFF
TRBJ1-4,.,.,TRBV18,TGTGCCAGCTCACGAGGCCTGCAGCGTGAAAAACTGTTTTTT,CASSRGLQREKLFF
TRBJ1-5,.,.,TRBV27,TGTGCCAGCAGTCCCTGGGACCGATCGATTTTTAGCAATCAGCCCCAGCATTTT,CASSPWDRSIFSNQPQHF
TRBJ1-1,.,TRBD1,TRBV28,TGTGCCTCCCGGCTGTGGCAGGGGGCGGGGAACACTGAAGCTTTCTTT,CASRLWQGAGNTEAFF
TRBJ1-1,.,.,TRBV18,TGTGCCAGCTCACCTCACGATAGCGGGGTGGGCACTGAAGCTTTCTTT,CASSPHDSGVGTEAFF
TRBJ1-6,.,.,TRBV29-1,TGCAGCGTTCGGGAGGCTTATAATTCACCCCTCCACTTT,CSVREAYNSPLHF
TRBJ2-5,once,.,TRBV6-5,TGTGCCAGCAGTTTGCGGGACAACCAAGAGACCCAGTACTTC,CASSLRDNQETQYF
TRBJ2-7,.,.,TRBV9,TGTGCCAGCAGCGTAGATGTCACAGCCTACGAGCAGTACTTC,CASSVDVTAYEQYF
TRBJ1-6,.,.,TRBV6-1,TGTGCCAGCAGTGAAGTAGAAGTCGTGAGGAATTCACCCCTCCACTTT,CASSEVEVVRNSPLHF
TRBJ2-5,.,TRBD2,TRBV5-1,TGCGCCAGCAGCCCCGGGGGGGCAGGAGAGACCCAGTACTTC,CASSPGGAGETQYF
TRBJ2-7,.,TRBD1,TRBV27,TGTGCCAGCAGCTCCCCGGGACAGGGACAATCCTACGAGCAGTACTTC,CASSSPGQGQSYEQYF
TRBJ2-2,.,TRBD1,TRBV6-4,TGTGCCAGCAGGGGACAGGGGGCGACCGGGGAGCTGTTTTTT,CASRGQGATGELFF
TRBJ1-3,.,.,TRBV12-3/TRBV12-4,TGTGCCAGCAGACCAGTATCTGGAAACACCATATATTTT,CASRPVSGNTIYF
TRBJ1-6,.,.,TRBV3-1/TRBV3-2,TGTGCCAGCAGCCAAATGGACTCACCCCTCCACTTT,CASSQMDSPLHF
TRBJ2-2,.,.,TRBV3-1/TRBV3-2,TGTGCCAGCAGCCCCGAGGGGGAGGTCGGGGAGCTGTTTTTT,CASSPEGEVGELFF
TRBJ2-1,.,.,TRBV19,TGTGCCAGTAGTTTCGGGGGCAGGGGTAATGAGCAGTTCTTC,CASSFGGRGNEQFF
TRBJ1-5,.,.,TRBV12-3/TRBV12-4,TGTGCCAGCACAGGGGCCGCTCAGCCCCAGCATTTT,CASTGAAQPQHF
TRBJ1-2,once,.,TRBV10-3,TGTGCCATCAGTCAGGGCTTCGGTGATGGCTACACCTTC,CAISQGFGDGYTF
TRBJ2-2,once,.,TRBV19,TGTGCCAGTAGTATGGAGGCCGCCTCGCGGGAGCTGTTTTTT,CASSMEAASRELFF
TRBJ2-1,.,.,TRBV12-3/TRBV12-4,TGTGCCAGCAGTTTTGGGGCAGAGCAGTTCTTC,CASSFGAEQFF
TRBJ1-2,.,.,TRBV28,TGTGCCAGCAGTTTCCTGACAGTTATAGGAGGCTACACCTTC,CASSFLTVIGGYTF
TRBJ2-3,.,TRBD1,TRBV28,TGTGCCAGCAGTTCGACAGGGGATGGAGATACGCAGTATTTT,CASSSTGDGDTQYF
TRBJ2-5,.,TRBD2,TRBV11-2,TGTGCCAGCAGCTTAACTAGCGGGGGGTGGGAGACCCAGTACTTC,CASSLTSGGWETQYF